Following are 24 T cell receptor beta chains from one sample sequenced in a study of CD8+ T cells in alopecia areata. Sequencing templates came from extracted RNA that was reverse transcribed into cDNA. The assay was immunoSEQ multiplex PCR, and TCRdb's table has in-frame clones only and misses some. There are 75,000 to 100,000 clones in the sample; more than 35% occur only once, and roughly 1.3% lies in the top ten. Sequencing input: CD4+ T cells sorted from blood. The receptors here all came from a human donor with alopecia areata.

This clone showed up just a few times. CDR3 coding DNA: TGTGCCAGCAGCCAAGATCATGAGGGAATGACTGAAGCTTTCTTT. Encoded protein: CASSQDHEGMTEAFF. The chain links TRBV4-2 to TRBJ1-1; D remains unclear. Trimming stripped 0 bases from V and 5 bases from J, with 13 bases between. CDR3 size: 15 residues. The germline gives CDR1 LGHNA, CDR2 YNFKEQ.

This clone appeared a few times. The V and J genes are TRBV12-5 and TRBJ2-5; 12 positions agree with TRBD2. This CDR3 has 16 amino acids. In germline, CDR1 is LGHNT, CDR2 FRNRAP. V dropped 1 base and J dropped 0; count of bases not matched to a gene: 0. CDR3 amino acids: CASGLGTSGNQETQYF. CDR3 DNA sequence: TGTGCTAGTGGTTTGGGGACTAGCGGGAACCAAGAGACCCAGTACTTC. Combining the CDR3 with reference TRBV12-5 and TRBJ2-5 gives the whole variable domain DARVTQTPRHKVTEMGQEVTMRCQPILGHNTVFWYRQTMMQGLELLAYFRNRAPLDDSGMPKDRFSAEMPDATLATLKIQPSEPRDSAVYFCASGLGTSGNQETQYFGPGTRLLVL.

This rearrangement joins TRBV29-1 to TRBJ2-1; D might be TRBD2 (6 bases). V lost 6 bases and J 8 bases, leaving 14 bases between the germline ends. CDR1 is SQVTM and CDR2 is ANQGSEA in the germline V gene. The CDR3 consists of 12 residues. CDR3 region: CSVSGDGYEQFF. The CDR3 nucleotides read TGCAGCGTATCGGGGGATGGGTATGAGCAGTTCTTC.

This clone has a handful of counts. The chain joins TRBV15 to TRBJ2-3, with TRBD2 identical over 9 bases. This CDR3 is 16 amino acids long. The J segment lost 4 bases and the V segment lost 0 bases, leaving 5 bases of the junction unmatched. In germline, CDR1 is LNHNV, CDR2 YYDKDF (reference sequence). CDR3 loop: CATSRESSGTADTQYF. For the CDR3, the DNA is TGTGCCACCAGCAGAGAGTCTAGCGGGACCGCAGATACGCAGTATTTT.

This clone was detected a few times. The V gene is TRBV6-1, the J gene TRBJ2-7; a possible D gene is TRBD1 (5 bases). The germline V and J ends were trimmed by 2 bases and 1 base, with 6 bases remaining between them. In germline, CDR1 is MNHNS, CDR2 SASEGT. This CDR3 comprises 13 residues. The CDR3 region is CASSESGSYEQYF. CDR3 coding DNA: TGTGCCAGCAGTGAATCAGGGTCCTACGAGCAGTACTTC.

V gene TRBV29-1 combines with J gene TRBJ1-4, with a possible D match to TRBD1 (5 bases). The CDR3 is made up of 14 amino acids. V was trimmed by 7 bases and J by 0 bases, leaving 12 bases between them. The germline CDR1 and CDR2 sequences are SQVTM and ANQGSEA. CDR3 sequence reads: CSAVRGATNEKLFF. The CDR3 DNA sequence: TGCAGCGCAGTACGGGGGGCAACTAATGAAAAACTGTTTTTT.

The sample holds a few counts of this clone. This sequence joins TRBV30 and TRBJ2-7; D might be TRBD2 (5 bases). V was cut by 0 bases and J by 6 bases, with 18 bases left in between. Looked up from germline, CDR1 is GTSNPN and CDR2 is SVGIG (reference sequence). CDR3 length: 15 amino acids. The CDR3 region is CAWSVAPTVEVEQYF. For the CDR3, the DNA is TGTGCCTGGAGTGTAGCACCAACTGTGGAGGTCGAGCAGTACTTC.

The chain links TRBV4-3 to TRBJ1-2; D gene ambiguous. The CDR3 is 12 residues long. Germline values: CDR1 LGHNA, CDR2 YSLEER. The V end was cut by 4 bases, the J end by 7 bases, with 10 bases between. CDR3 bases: TGCGCCAGCAGCCTAGGGTTGGGTGGCTACACCTTC. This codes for CASSLGLGGYTF.

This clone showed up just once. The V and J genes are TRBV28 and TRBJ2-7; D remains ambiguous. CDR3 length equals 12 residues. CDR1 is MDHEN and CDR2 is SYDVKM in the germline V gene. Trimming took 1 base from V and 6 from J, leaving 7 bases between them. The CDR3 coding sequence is TGTGCCAGCAGTTTATATTTCGGCGAGCAGTACTTC. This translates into CASSLYFGEQYF. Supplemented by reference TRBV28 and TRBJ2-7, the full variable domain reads DVKVTQSSRYLVKRTGEKVFLECVQDMDHENMFWYRQDPGLGLRLIYFSYDVKMKEKGDIPEGYSVSREKKERFSLILESASTNQTSMYLCASSLYFGEQYFGPGTRLTVT.

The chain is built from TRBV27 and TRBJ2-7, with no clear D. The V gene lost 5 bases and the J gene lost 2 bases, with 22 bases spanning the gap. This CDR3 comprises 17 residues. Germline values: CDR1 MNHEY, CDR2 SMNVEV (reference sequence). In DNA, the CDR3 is TGTGCCAGCAGTCCCCGCCCGGCCGCGGAGCCTACCTACGAGCAGTACTTC. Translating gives CASSPRPAAEPTYEQYF.

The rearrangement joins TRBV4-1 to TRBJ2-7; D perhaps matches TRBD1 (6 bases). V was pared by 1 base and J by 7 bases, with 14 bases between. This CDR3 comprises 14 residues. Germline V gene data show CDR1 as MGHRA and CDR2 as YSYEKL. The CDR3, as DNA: TGCGCCAGCAGCCAAGGTCTCAGGGGCGGGGAGCAGTACTTC. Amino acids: CASSQGLRGGEQYF.

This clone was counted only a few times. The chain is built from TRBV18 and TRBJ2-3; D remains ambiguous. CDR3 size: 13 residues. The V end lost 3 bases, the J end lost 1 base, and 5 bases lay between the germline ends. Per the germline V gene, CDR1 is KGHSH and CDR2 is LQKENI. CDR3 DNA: TGTGCCAGCTCACCGCCGGGCACAGATACGCAGTATTTT. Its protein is CASSPPGTDTQYF.

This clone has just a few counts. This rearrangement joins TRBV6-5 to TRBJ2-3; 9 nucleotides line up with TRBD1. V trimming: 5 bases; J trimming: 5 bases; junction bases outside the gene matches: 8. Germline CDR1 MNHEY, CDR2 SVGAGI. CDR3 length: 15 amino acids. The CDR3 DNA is TGTGCCAGCAGTCGTAAGGGGACAGGGAGAGATACGCAGTATTTT. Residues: CASSRKGTGRDTQYF.

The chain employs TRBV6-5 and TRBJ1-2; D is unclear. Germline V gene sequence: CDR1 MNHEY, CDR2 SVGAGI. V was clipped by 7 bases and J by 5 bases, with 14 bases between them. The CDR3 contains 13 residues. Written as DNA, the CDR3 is TGTGCCAGCAAGGGATCGGCGCAGTATGGCTACACCTTC. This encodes CASKGSAQYGYTF.

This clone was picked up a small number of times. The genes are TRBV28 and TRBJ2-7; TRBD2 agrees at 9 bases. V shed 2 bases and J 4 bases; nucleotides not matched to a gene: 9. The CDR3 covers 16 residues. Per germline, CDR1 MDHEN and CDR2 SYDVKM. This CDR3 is CASSLISPTSGYEQYF. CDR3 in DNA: TGTGCCAGCAGTTTAATCTCCCCGACTAGCGGTTACGAGCAGTACTTC.

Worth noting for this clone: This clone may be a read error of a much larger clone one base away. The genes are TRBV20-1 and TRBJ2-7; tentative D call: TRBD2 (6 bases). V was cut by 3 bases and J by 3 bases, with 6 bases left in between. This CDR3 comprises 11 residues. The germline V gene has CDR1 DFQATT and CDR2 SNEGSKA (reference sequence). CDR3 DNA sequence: TGCAGTGCTAGGGGAGGCTACGAGCAGTACTTC. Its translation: CSARGGYEQYF.

Here the CDR3 DNA reads TGTGCCAGCAGGATGGACAGGGACTATGGCTACACCTTC. Residues: CASRMDRDYGYTF. This rearrangement joins TRBV6-5 to TRBJ1-2; 8 bases agree with TRBD1. The J segment lost 3 bases and the V segment lost 6 bases, leaving 3 bases of the junction unmatched. This CDR3 is built from 13 residues. The germline gives CDR1 MNHEY, CDR2 SVGAGI.

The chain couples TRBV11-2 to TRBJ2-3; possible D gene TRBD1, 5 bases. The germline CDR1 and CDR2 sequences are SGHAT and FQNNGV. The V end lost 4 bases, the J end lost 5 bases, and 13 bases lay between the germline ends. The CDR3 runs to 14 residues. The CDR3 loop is CASSSLPQGDTQYF. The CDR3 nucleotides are TGTGCCAGCAGCTCTCTACCGCAGGGAGATACGCAGTATTTT.

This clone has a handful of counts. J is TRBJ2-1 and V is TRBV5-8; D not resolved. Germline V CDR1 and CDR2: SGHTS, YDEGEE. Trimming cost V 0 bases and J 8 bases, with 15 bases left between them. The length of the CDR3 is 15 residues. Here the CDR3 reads CASSLVAAKGYEQFF. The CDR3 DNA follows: TGTGCCAGCAGCTTGGTGGCTGCCAAGGGTTATGAGCAGTTCTTC.

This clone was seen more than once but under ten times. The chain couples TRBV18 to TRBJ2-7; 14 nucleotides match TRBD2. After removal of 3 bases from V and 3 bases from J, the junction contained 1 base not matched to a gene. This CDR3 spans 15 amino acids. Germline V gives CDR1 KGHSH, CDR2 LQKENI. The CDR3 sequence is CASSPGTSGSYEQYF. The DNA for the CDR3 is TGTGCCAGCTCACCTGGGACTAGCGGGAGCTACGAGCAGTACTTC.

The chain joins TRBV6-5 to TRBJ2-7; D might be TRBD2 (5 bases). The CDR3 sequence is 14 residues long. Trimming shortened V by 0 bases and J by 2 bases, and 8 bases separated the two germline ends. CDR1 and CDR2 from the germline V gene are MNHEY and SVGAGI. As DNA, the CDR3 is TGTGCCAGCAGTTACTCGGGAGTTACCTACGAGCAGTACTTC. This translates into CASSYSGVTYEQYF.

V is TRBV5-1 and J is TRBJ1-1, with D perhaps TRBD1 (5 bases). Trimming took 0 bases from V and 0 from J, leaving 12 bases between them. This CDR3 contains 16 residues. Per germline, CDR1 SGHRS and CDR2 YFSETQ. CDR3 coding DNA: TGCGCCAGCAGCTTGGTATTTCAGGGTATGAACACTGAAGCTTTCTTT. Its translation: CASSLVFQGMNTEAFF.

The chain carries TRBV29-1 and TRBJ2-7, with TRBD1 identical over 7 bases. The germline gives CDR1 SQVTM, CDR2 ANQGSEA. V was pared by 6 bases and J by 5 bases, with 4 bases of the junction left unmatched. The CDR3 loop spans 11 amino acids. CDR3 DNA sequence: TGCAGCGTGATCAGGGGGAACGAGCAGTACTTC. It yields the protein CSVIRGNEQYF.

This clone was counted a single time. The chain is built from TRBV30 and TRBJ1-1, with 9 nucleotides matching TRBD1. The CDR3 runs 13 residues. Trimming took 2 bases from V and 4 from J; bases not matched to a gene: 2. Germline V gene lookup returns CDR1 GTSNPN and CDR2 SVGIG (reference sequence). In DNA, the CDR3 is TGTGCCTGGAGTAGACAGGGGGTCACTGAAGCTTTCTTT. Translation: CAWSRQGVTEAFF.